Shown below are 11 T cell receptor beta chains from a single sample sequenced in a study of shared clonotypes between healthy human individuals. Only in-frame clones appear in the TCRdb table, and some are missing; sequencing was by immunoSEQ multiplex PCR. The table has about 870,000 clones, approximately 92% seen once. As defined, naive CD8 cells were CD45RO-negative and positively selected for CCR7, with terminally differentiated effector memory CD45RA+ cells excluded. Sequenced material: naive CD8+ T cells sorted from blood. These receptors all stem from a man in his thirties or forties in good health.

Comment on this clone: Other nucleotide sequences from this sample produce the same CDR3. This rearrangement joins TRBV7-9 to TRBJ2-3; 11 bases are a match to TRBD2. V was pared by 5 bases and J by 6 bases, with 1 base of the junction left unmatched. The length of the CDR3 is 13 residues. The germline V gene has CDR1 SEHNR and CDR2 FQNEAQ (reference sequence). The CDR3 protein is CASSPSGRDTQYF. The CDR3 DNA reads as TGTGCCAGCAGCCCTAGCGGGAGGGATACGCAGTATTTT.

The V gene is TRBV7-6, the J gene TRBJ2-1; TRBD2 matches 10 bases. J gave up 8 bases and V 5 bases, and 15 bases lay outside the gene matches. The CDR3 is 17 amino acids. Germline CDR1 SGHVS, CDR2 FNYEAQ. The CDR3 DNA sequence: TGTGCCAGCAGCAACCGGAAAGGGGGGAGCGGGAGGGATGAGCAGTTCTTC. This sequence encodes CASSNRKGGSGRDEQFF.

This rearrangement joins TRBV6-4 to TRBJ2-7, with TRBD1 as a possible D gene (5 bases). Germline CDR1 is MRHNA and CDR2 is SNTAGT. With 2 bases removed from V and 6 bases from J, the gap between germline ends came to 14 bases. This CDR3 has 14 residues. In DNA, the CDR3 is TGTGCCAGCAGTGACGCCCCAGGGTCCGGCGAGCAGTACTTC. Protein sequence: CASSDAPGSGEQYF.

The chain couples TRBV15 to TRBJ2-7, with 11 bases fitting TRBD1. Germline CDR1 LNHNV, CDR2 YYDKDF (reference sequence). J gave up 5 bases and V 0 bases, and 9 bases lay outside the gene matches. The CDR3 loop spans 17 amino acids. Here the CDR3 DNA reads TGTGCCACCAGCAGAGATCTAGGAGGACAGGGGGCCGACGAGCAGTACTTC. This sequence encodes CATSRDLGGQGADEQYF.

V gene TRBV7-9 combines with J gene TRBJ1-5, with D uncertain. The germline V gene encodes CDR1 SEHNR and CDR2 FQNEAQ (reference sequence). The CDR3 is 14 residues long. Deletions cut 1 base from V and 4 bases from J, with 8 bases between. CDR3 sequence: CASSLVGRNQPQHF. CDR3 bases: TGTGCCAGCAGCTTAGTTGGGAGGAATCAGCCCCAGCATTTT. The entire variable domain, with the rest obtained from reference TRBV7-9 and TRBJ1-5, is as follows: DTGVSQNPRHKITKRGQNVTFRCDPISEHNRLYWYRQTLGQGPEFLTYFQNEAQLEKSRLLSDRFSAERPKGSFSTLEIQRTEQGDSAMYLCASSLVGRNQPQHFGDGTRLSIL.

The J gene is TRBJ2-2, the V gene TRBV29-1; 9 nucleotides agree with TRBD1. This CDR3 is 14 amino acids long. V dropped 7 bases and J dropped 5; count of bases not matched to a gene: 8. In germline, CDR1 is SQVTM, CDR2 ANQGSEA. The CDR3 DNA follows: TGCAGCGCCCAAGGGACAGGGCATACCGGGGAGCTGTTTTTT. This translates into CSAQGTGHTGELFF.

This chain links TRBV7-9 with TRBJ2-2, with D maybe TRBD2 (5 bases). CDR1 and CDR2 from the germline V gene are SEHNR and FQNEAQ (reference sequence). The V and J ends lost 2 bases and 5 bases respectively, with 15 bases between them. The CDR3 is 16 amino acids. CDR3 amino acids: CASSLNSGPITGELFF. The CDR3 DNA sequence: TGTGCCAGCAGCTTAAACAGCGGACCAATAACCGGGGAGCTGTTTTTT.

This sequence joins TRBV5-5 and TRBJ1-2, with D uncertain. The V and J ends lost 6 bases and 4 bases respectively, with 16 bases between them. In germline, CDR1 is SGHKS, CDR2 YYEKEE (reference sequence). The CDR3 sequence is 14 residues long. The CDR3 region is CASTKGRETYGYTF. The CDR3 DNA reads as TGTGCCAGCACCAAGGGAAGGGAAACCTATGGCTACACCTTC. Based on the CDR3 plus reference TRBV5-5 and TRBJ1-2, the full variable domain is DAGVTQSPTHLIKTRGQQVTLRCSPISGHKSVSWYQQVLGQGPQFIFQYYEKEERGRGNFPDRFSARQFPNYSSELNVNALLLGDSALYLCASTKGRETYGYTFGSGTRLTVV.

The chain has TRBV9 and TRBJ2-1; D not resolved. Trimming took 0 bases from V and 0 from J, leaving 10 bases between them. The CDR3 has 16 amino acids. Germline CDR1 and CDR2: SGDLS and YYNGEE. CDR3: CASSVVARSSYNEQFF. DNA for the CDR3: TGTGCCAGCAGCGTAGTGGCGCGTAGCTCCTACAATGAGCAGTTCTTC. The full variable domain, completed using reference TRBV9 and TRBJ2-1, is DSGVTQTPKHLITATGQRVTLRCSPRSGDLSVYWYQQSLDQGLQFLIQYYNGEERAKGNILERFSAQQFPDLHSELNLSSLELGDSALYFCASSVVARSSYNEQFFGPGTRLTVL.

This CDR3 reads CASRSGTAASWEQYF. The DNA for the CDR3 is TGCGCCAGCAGGTCCGGGACAGCCGCTTCGTGGGAGCAGTACTTC. The chain carries TRBV5-1 and TRBJ2-7; 7 bases align to TRBD1. CDR1 SGHRS and CDR2 YFSETQ come from the germline V gene. J gave up 7 bases and V 5 bases, and 15 bases lay outside the gene matches. There are 15 residues in the CDR3.

This clone has only one observation. This rearrangement joins TRBV6-6 to TRBJ2-1; 7 nucleotides line up with TRBD2. CDR3 length: 15 residues. Germline assignment: CDR1 MNHNY and CDR2 SVGAGI (reference sequence). The V segment lost 6 bases and the J segment 0 bases; nucleotides outside the gene matches: 5. The CDR3 protein is CASRPWGGSYNEQFF. The CDR3 coding sequence is TGTGCCAGCAGGCCCTGGGGGGGCTCCTACAATGAGCAGTTCTTC.